This TCR beta chain was identified in a study of blood T cells in healthy people across ages. Study context: Per two T cells, about one barcoded beta molecule was captured through template switching.

The V gene's germline CDR1 is SGHRS and CDR2 YFSETQ. CDR3 length: 16 amino acids. Trimming took off 4 bases at V and 4 bases at J, with 18 bases between the two ends. Study-wide results and limits: Estimates of diversity drawn from one million T cells were considered underestimates.

The second PCR ran roughly 7 to 12 cycles with a sample-barcoded 5' primer and J-beta primers. TCRdb processed the 5' RACE reads anew with MiXCR; each CDR3 protein has one entry. The sample consists of under 950,000 distinct CDR3 sequences, about 20% of them appearing once. Healthy Caucasians from Russia aged about 6 to 90 served as donors. This clonotype came up a few times. Its antigen is unidentified. The sample comprised blood. The genes are TRBV5-1 and TRBJ2-1, with D perhaps assigned TRBD1 or TRBD2 (5 bases each). This TCR was sampled from a man in his 70s in good health. The CDR3 is CASSHLGEYGYNEQFF. CDR3 coding DNA: TGCGCCAGCAGCCACTTGGGGGAGTATGGTTACAATGAGCAGTTCTTC.